This T cell receptor (beta chain) was profiled in a study of blood T cells in healthy people across ages. The study, taken as a whole, reports: The long-lived group displayed more naive CD4+ cells, plus higher diversity, than the aged donors did.

Germline loops: CDR1 LGHNA, CDR2 YNFKEQ. V shed 4 bases, J shed 0 bases, and the junction held 6 bases outside the gene matches. CDR3 length: 15 residues. This clonotype is a singleton in its sample. Its antigen is not identified. For the second PCR, which ran for about 6 to 11 cycles, a sample-barcoded 5' primer and a J-beta primer mix were used. The template-switch adaptor, which had 12 random nucleotides, put a tag on each cDNA molecule. All samples yielded 3 million or more CDR3-containing paired-end reads. Via MiXCR, TCRdb re-called the 5' RACE reads, giving one row per CDR3 protein. Of a few hundred thousand distinct CDR3 sequences detected, 27% appear once; the ten largest clones hold about 18%.

The receptor was derived from a woman in her 70s in good health. Sequenced material: blood. The genes are TRBV4-2 and TRBJ2-7; 7 bases map to TRBD2. The CDR3: CASSLTSENSYEQYF. The CDR3 DNA is TGTGCCAGCAGCCTTACTAGCGAAAACTCCTACGAGCAGTACTTC.